These T cell receptor beta chains were read from a single sample in a study of T-cell reconstitution after alpha-beta-depleted transplantation in children. TCRdb re-analysed the PCR reads in MiXCR, keeping a single row per CDR3 protein. The repertoire holds about 980,000 distinct CDR3 sequences, about 26% seen once, with over 25% in the top ten. The source was PBMCs, mostly from graft donor cells, collected 360 days after TCRalphabeta/CD19-depleted stem cell transplant. The receptors derive from a boy under three years old who had a stem cell transplant for SCID, so the T cells may come from the graft donor. Both conserved end residues are part of each CDR3. The order of the fields is J gene, D gene, clone size, V gene, CDR3 DNA, CDR3 protein. D genes are given only for firm matches. Some rows mark clone size as missing; the rest say once, few, many or name a class of expanded clone.

j_call: TRBJ2-6; d_call: TRBD2; clone_size: few; v_call: TRBV4-2; cdr3_nt: TGTGCCAGCAGCCCCAACTGGCGGGAGCTCTCTGGGGCCAACGTCCTGACTTTC; cdr3_aa: CASSPNWRELSGANVLTF
j_call: TRBJ1-6; d_call: TRBD1; clone_size: .; v_call: TRBV11-2; cdr3_nt: TGTGCCAGCAGCTTCGTGGGGACAGGTTCTTCACCCCTCCACTTT; cdr3_aa: CASSFVGTGSSPLHF
j_call: TRBJ2-7; d_call: .; clone_size: .; v_call: TRBV10-3; cdr3_nt: TGTGCCATCTCCGAACAGGGAACCATCTTGGAGCAGTACTTC; cdr3_aa: CAISEQGTILEQYF
j_call: TRBJ2-7; d_call: .; clone_size: few; v_call: TRBV4-3; cdr3_nt: TGCGCCAGCAGCGCCACAGGGACCCCCTACGAGCAGTACTTC; cdr3_aa: CASSATGTPYEQYF
j_call: TRBJ1-5; d_call: .; clone_size: few; v_call: TRBV20-1; cdr3_nt: TGCAGTGTATTTGATGGGCAGCGCAATCAGCCCCAGCATTTT; cdr3_aa: CSVFDGQRNQPQHF
j_call: TRBJ1-5; d_call: .; clone_size: .; v_call: TRBV20-1; cdr3_nt: TGCAGTGCTAGAGATGGTTTTGGGCAGCCCCAGCATTTT; cdr3_aa: CSARDGFGQPQHF
j_call: TRBJ1-3; d_call: .; clone_size: few; v_call: TRBV6-1; cdr3_nt: TGTGCCAGCAGCCCGGGGACAACTAGCTCCTCTGGAAACACCATATATTTT; cdr3_aa: CASSPGTTSSSGNTIYF
j_call: TRBJ2-7; d_call: .; clone_size: .; v_call: TRBV20-1; cdr3_nt: TGCAGTGCTAGAGATCTACCCGACAGGCGCTCCTACGAGCAGTACTTC; cdr3_aa: CSARDLPDRRSYEQYF
j_call: TRBJ2-3; d_call: TRBD1; clone_size: many; v_call: TRBV20-1; cdr3_nt: TGCAGTGCTAGAGATTTCCGGACAGGTGGAGATACGCAGTATTTT; cdr3_aa: CSARDFRTGGDTQYF
j_call: TRBJ2-1; d_call: .; clone_size: many; v_call: TRBV5-1; cdr3_nt: TGCGCCAGCAGCTTGGGGGAAAATGAGCAGTTCTTC; cdr3_aa: CASSLGENEQFF
j_call: TRBJ2-1; d_call: .; clone_size: .; v_call: TRBV5-1; cdr3_nt: TGCGCCAGCAGCGCTGGGTCCGACAATGAGCAGTTCTTC; cdr3_aa: CASSAGSDNEQFF
j_call: TRBJ2-7; d_call: TRBD2; clone_size: .; v_call: TRBV11-2; cdr3_nt: TGTGCCAGCAGCTTCGGTCCGGGCGGGAGCAGCCCCTACGAGCAGTACTTC; cdr3_aa: CASSFGPGGSSPYEQYF
j_call: TRBJ2-3; d_call: .; clone_size: few; v_call: TRBV7-2; cdr3_nt: TGTGCCAGCAGCCCACCAGGTACACCTAGCACAGATACGCAGTATTTT; cdr3_aa: CASSPPGTPSTDTQYF
j_call: TRBJ2-5; d_call: .; clone_size: .; v_call: TRBV12-3/TRBV12-4; cdr3_nt: TGTGCCAGCAGTCCGAGGGTGAGCGAGACCCAGTACTTC; cdr3_aa: CASSPRVSETQYF
j_call: TRBJ2-6; d_call: .; clone_size: .; v_call: TRBV10-3; cdr3_nt: TGTGCCATCAGTGGACCAAGATCCGTCCTGACTTTC; cdr3_aa: CAISGPRSVLTF
j_call: TRBJ1-2; d_call: .; clone_size: .; v_call: TRBV4-1; cdr3_nt: TGCGCCAGCAGCCTCCCGGGGGGCACGGATGGCTACACCTTC; cdr3_aa: CASSLPGGTDGYTF
j_call: TRBJ1-1; d_call: .; clone_size: .; v_call: TRBV20-1; cdr3_nt: TGCAGTTCATCGGGGGGATATAACACTGAAGCTTTCTTT; cdr3_aa: CSSSGGYNTEAFF
j_call: TRBJ1-1; d_call: .; clone_size: few; v_call: TRBV29-1; cdr3_nt: TGCAGCGTTGTAGCCCCGAACACTGAAGCTTTCTTT; cdr3_aa: CSVVAPNTEAFF
j_call: TRBJ1-2; d_call: TRBD1; clone_size: .; v_call: TRBV30; cdr3_nt: TGTGCCTGGAGTGTTGGTCGGGACAGTTTCTATGGCTACACCTTC; cdr3_aa: CAWSVGRDSFYGYTF
j_call: TRBJ1-5; d_call: .; clone_size: .; v_call: TRBV20-1; cdr3_nt: TGCAGTGCTAGAGAGCTACGGCACAATCAGCCCCAGCATTTT; cdr3_aa: CSARELRHNQPQHF
j_call: TRBJ2-7; d_call: TRBD1; clone_size: .; v_call: TRBV10-3; cdr3_nt: TGTGCCATCAGTTTGGACAGGGGGCCCTACGAGCAGTACTTC; cdr3_aa: CAISLDRGPYEQYF
j_call: TRBJ2-1; d_call: TRBD1; clone_size: few; v_call: TRBV5-1; cdr3_nt: TGCGCCAGCAGCTGGGGGGGACAGGGGCCCTACAATGAGCAGTTCTTC; cdr3_aa: CASSWGGQGPYNEQFF
j_call: TRBJ2-7; d_call: TRBD1; clone_size: many; v_call: TRBV15; cdr3_nt: TGTGCCACCAGCAGAATCCCTGACAGGGGAACCTACGAGCAGTACTTC; cdr3_aa: CATSRIPDRGTYEQYF
j_call: TRBJ2-3; d_call: .; clone_size: .; v_call: TRBV7-6; cdr3_nt: TGTGCCAGCAGCTTCGCTCTGGATGATACGCAGTATTTT; cdr3_aa: CASSFALDDTQYF
j_call: TRBJ2-1; d_call: .; clone_size: .; v_call: TRBV12-3/TRBV12-4; cdr3_nt: TGTGCCAGCAGTCCTCGGGGGCCCCAGGGGAATGAGCAGTTCTTC; cdr3_aa: CASSPRGPQGNEQFF
j_call: TRBJ2-7; d_call: .; clone_size: .; v_call: TRBV7-2; cdr3_nt: TGTGCCAGCAGCTGGTCCGATACCTACGAGCAGTACTTC; cdr3_aa: CASSWSDTYEQYF
j_call: TRBJ2-2; d_call: .; clone_size: once; v_call: TRBV25-1; cdr3_nt: TGTGCCAGCAGTGAGTTTCGGAAAAAAGGCACCGGGGAGCTGTTTTTT; cdr3_aa: CASSEFRKKGTGELFF
j_call: TRBJ2-1; d_call: .; clone_size: .; v_call: TRBV5-1; cdr3_nt: TGCGCCAGCAGCTTGTCCCGGCCCGGCGATGAGCAGTTCTTC; cdr3_aa: CASSLSRPGDEQFF
j_call: TRBJ2-2; d_call: .; clone_size: .; v_call: TRBV7-9; cdr3_nt: TGTGCCAGCAGCTTAACTGAGTCCGGGGAGCTGTTTTTT; cdr3_aa: CASSLTESGELFF
j_call: TRBJ2-7; d_call: .; clone_size: once; v_call: TRBV20-1; cdr3_nt: TGCTGTGCTAGAGGGTTGAGAGAGGCACTTAGCGCAGCGCAGTACTTC; cdr3_aa: CCARGLREALSAAQYF
j_call: TRBJ2-7; d_call: .; clone_size: .; v_call: TRBV27; cdr3_nt: TGTGCCAGCAGTCGAATCACGGATGCTACTACCGAGCAGTACTTC; cdr3_aa: CASSRITDATTEQYF
j_call: TRBJ2-6; d_call: .; clone_size: few; v_call: TRBV5-1; cdr3_nt: TGCGCCAGCAGCCTCAAGACTGGGGCCAACGTCCTGACTTTC; cdr3_aa: CASSLKTGANVLTF
j_call: TRBJ2-1; d_call: .; clone_size: .; v_call: TRBV9; cdr3_nt: TGTGCCAGCAGCGTACGGAGCGGAACCTACAATGAGCAGTTCTTC; cdr3_aa: CASSVRSGTYNEQFF
j_call: TRBJ1-1; d_call: .; clone_size: few; v_call: TRBV4-1; cdr3_nt: TGCGCCAGCAGCCACCCCGGGACAAGTAACACTGAAGCTTTCTTT; cdr3_aa: CASSHPGTSNTEAFF
j_call: TRBJ2-4; d_call: .; clone_size: .; v_call: TRBV20-1; cdr3_nt: TGCAGTGCTAGCGAGATTGGGGCCGGCAAAAACATTCAGTACTTC; cdr3_aa: CSASEIGAGKNIQYF
j_call: TRBJ2-1; d_call: TRBD2; clone_size: once; v_call: TRBV24-1; cdr3_nt: TGTGCCACCAGTGATGGGCTAGCGGGGGCCCCGAGGAGGAATGAGCAGTTCTTC; cdr3_aa: CATSDGLAGAPRRNEQFF
j_call: TRBJ2-7; d_call: .; clone_size: .; v_call: TRBV2; cdr3_nt: TGTGCCAGCAGTGATACCGACCTCTCCTACGAGCAGTACTTC; cdr3_aa: CASSDTDLSYEQYF
j_call: TRBJ1-5; d_call: TRBD1; clone_size: once; v_call: TRBV12-3/TRBV12-4; cdr3_nt: TGTGCCAGCAGTTCGAGGACAGGGCGAGTCAATCAGCCCCAGCATTTT; cdr3_aa: CASSSRTGRVNQPQHF
j_call: TRBJ2-2; d_call: .; clone_size: few; v_call: TRBV9; cdr3_nt: TGTGCCAGCAGCGTACACCCAGCGAACACCGGGGAGCTGTTTTTT; cdr3_aa: CASSVHPANTGELFF
j_call: TRBJ2-2; d_call: .; clone_size: few; v_call: TRBV21-1; cdr3_nt: TGTGCCAGCAGCAAAAATAACGCCGGGGAGCTGTTTTTT; cdr3_aa: CASSKNNAGELFF
j_call: TRBJ2-6; d_call: .; clone_size: .; v_call: TRBV2; cdr3_nt: TGTGCCAGCACGTACCCGGCAACTGGGGCCAACGTCCTGACTTTC; cdr3_aa: CASTYPATGANVLTF
j_call: TRBJ2-1; d_call: .; clone_size: few; v_call: TRBV7-9; cdr3_nt: TGTGCCAGCAGCTTAGAATTGGACAATGAGCAGTTCTTC; cdr3_aa: CASSLELDNEQFF
j_call: TRBJ2-3; d_call: .; clone_size: .; v_call: TRBV12-3/TRBV12-4; cdr3_nt: TGTGCCAGCAAACCGGAGACCACAGATACGCAGTATTTT; cdr3_aa: CASKPETTDTQYF
j_call: TRBJ2-3; d_call: .; clone_size: .; v_call: TRBV30; cdr3_nt: TGTGCCTGGAGTGGTGACACACAGGATACGCAGTATTTT; cdr3_aa: CAWSGDTQDTQYF
j_call: TRBJ2-7; d_call: .; clone_size: .; v_call: TRBV20-1; cdr3_nt: TGCAGTGCTTACATCCTCCGGGACATTTCCTACGAGCAGTACTTC; cdr3_aa: CSAYILRDISYEQYF
j_call: TRBJ2-6; d_call: TRBD1; clone_size: few; v_call: TRBV12-3/TRBV12-4; cdr3_nt: TGTGCCAGCAGCCCGACAGGGAGCCGTCCCAACGTCCTGACTTTC; cdr3_aa: CASSPTGSRPNVLTF
j_call: TRBJ1-5; d_call: TRBD1; clone_size: .; v_call: TRBV7-2; cdr3_nt: TGTGCCAGCAGCTCCCGACAGGGTGTTCAGCCCCAGCATTTT; cdr3_aa: CASSSRQGVQPQHF
j_call: TRBJ2-5; d_call: TRBD1; clone_size: .; v_call: TRBV20-1; cdr3_nt: TGCAGTGCTATTGGGGACAGGGTTCCCGAGACCCAGTACTTC; cdr3_aa: CSAIGDRVPETQYF
j_call: TRBJ2-7; d_call: TRBD1; clone_size: .; v_call: TRBV7-6; cdr3_nt: TGTGCCAGCAGCTTAAATATTGAGATGGACAGGGAAGGCTACGAGCAGTACTTC; cdr3_aa: CASSLNIEMDREGYEQYF
j_call: TRBJ2-3; d_call: TRBD1; clone_size: once; v_call: TRBV11-1; cdr3_nt: TGTGCCAGCACCCCTCTGTTAACGGGACAGCCTTCTTCTTTCACAGATACGCAGTATTTT; cdr3_aa: CASTPLLTGQPSSFTDTQYF